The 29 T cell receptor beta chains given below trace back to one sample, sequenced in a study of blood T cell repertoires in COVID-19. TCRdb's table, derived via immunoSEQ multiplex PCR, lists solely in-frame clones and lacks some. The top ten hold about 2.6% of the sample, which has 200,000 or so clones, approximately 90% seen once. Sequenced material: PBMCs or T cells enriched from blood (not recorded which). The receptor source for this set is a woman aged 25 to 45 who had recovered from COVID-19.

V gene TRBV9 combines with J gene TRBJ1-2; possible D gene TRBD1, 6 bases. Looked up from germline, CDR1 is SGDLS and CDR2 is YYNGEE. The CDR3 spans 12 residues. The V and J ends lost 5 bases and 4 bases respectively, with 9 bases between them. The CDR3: CASRQGVYGYTF. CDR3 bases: TGTGCCAGCAGACAGGGAGTCTATGGCTACACCTTC.

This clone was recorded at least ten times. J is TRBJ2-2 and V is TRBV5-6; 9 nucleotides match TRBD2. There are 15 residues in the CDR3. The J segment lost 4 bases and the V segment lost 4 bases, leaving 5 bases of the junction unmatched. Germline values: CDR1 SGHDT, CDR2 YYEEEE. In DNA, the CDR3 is TGTGCCAGCAGCCTGCTTAGCGGGGGCACCGGGGAGCTGTTTTTT. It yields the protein CASSLLSGGTGELFF.

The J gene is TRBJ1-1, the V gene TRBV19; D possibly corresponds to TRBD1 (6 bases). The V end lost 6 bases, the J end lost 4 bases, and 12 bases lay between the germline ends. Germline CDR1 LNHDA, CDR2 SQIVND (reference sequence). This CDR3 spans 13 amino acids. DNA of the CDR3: TGTGCCAGTAGGAAACAGGGAATCACTGAAGCTTTCTTT. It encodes CASRKQGITEAFF.

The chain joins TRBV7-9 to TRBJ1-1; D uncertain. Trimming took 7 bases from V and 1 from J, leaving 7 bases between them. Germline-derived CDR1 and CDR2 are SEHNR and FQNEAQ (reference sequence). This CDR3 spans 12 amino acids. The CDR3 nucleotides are TGTGCCAGCAACAGCAGGAACACTGAAGCTTTCTTT. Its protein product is CASNSRNTEAFF.

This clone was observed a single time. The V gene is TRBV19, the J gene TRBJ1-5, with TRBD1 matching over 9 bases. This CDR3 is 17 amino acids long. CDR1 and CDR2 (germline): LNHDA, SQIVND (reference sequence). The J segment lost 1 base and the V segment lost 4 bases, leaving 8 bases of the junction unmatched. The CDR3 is CASSKRDREWSNQPQHF. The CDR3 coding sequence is TGTGCCAGTAGTAAAAGGGACAGGGAATGGAGCAATCAGCCCCAGCATTTT.

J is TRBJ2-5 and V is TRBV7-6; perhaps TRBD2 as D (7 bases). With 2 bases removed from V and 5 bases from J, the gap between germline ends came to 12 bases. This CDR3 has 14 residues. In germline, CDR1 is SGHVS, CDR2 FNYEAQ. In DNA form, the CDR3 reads TGTGCCAGCAGCTTAACGGGGGGCGGCGAGACCCAGTACTTC. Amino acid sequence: CASSLTGGGETQYF.

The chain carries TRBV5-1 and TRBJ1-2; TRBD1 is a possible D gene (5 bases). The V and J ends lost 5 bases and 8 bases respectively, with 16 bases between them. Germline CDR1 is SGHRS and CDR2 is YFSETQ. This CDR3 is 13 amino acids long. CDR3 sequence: CASSSGGEVGYTF. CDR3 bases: TGCGCCAGCAGTTCCGGGGGGGAGGTCGGCTACACCTTC.

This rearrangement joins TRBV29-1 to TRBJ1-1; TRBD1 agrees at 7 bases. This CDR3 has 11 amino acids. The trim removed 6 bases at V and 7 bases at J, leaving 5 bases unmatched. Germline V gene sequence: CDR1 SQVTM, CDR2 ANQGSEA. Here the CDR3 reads CSVNRGHEAFF. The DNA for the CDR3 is TGCAGCGTGAACAGGGGCCATGAAGCTTTCTTT.

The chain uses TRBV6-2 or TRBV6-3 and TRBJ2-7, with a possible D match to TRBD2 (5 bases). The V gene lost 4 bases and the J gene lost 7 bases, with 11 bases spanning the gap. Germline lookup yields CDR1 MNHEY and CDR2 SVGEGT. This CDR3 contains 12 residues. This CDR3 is CASSWTPREQYF. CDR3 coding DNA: TGTGCCAGCAGTTGGACTCCGAGAGAGCAGTACTTC.

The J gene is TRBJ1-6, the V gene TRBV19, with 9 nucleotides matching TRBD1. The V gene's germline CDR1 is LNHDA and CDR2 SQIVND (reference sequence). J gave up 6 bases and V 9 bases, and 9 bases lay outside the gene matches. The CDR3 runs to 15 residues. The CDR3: CASQTGTGFNSPLHF. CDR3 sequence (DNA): TGTGCCAGCCAAACCGGGACAGGGTTTAATTCACCCCTCCACTTT.

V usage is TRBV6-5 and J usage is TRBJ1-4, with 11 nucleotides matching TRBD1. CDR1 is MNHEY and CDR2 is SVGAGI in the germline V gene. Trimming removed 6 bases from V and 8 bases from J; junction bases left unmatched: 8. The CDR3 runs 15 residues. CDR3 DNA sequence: TGTGCCAGCAGGAGGACAGGGACAGGGGGGGAAAAACTGTTTTTT. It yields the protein CASRRTGTGGEKLFF.

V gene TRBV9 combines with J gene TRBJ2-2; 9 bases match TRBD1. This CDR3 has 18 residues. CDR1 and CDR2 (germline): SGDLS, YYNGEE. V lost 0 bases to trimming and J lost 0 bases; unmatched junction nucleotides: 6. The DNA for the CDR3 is TGTGCCAGCAGCGTAGTTACAGGGGGCCTATCGAACACCGGGGAGCTGTTTTTT. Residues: CASSVVTGGLSNTGELFF.

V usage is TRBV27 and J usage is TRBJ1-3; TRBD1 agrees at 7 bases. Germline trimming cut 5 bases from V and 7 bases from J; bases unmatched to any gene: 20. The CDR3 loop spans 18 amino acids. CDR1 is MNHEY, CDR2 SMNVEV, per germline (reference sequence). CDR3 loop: CASSPTILQGPGTNTIYF. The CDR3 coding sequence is TGTGCCAGCAGTCCTACAATTCTACAGGGGCCGGGGACTAACACCATATATTTT.

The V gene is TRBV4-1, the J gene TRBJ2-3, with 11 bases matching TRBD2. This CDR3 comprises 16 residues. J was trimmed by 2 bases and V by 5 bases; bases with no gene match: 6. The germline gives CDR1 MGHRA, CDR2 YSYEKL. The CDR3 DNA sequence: TGCGCCAGCAGCGGCCGACTAGCGGGGACCACAGATACGCAGTATTTT. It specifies CASSGRLAGTTDTQYF.

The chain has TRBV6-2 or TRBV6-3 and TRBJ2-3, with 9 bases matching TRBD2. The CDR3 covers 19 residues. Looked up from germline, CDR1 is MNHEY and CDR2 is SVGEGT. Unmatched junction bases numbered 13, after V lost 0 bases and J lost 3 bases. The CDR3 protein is CASSYSPSLSGGTTDTQYF. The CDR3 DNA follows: TGTGCCAGCAGTTACTCCCCCTCTCTAAGCGGGGGGACTACAGATACGCAGTATTTT.

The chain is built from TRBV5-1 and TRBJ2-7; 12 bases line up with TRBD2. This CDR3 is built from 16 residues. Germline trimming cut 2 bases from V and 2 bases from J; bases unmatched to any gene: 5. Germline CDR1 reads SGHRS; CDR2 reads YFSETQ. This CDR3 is CASSLRTSGDPYEQYF. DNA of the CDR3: TGCGCCAGCAGCTTAAGGACTAGCGGGGACCCCTACGAGCAGTACTTC.

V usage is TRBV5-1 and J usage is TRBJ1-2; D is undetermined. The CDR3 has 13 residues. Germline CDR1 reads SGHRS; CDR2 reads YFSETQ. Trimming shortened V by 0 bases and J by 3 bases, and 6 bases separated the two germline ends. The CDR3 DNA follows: TGCGCCAGCAGCTTGGCCCAGGACTATGGCTACACCTTC. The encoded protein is CASSLAQDYGYTF. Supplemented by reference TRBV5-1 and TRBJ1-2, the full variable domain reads KAGVTQTPRYLIKTRGQQVTLSCSPISGHRSVSWYQQTPGQGLQFLFEYFSETQRNKGNFPGRFSGRQFSNSRSEMNVSTLELGDSALYLCASSLAQDYGYTFGSGTRLTVV.

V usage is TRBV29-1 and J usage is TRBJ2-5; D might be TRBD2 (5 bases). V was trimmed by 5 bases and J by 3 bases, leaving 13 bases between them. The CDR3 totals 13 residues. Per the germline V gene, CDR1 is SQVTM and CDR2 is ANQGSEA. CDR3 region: CSVWVSGEETQYF. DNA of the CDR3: TGCAGCGTTTGGGTTTCCGGGGAAGAGACCCAGTACTTC.

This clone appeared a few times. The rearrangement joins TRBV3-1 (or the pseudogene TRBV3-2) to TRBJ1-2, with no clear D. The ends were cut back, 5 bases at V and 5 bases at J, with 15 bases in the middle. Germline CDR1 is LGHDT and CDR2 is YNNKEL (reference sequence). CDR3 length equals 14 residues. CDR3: CASSWETAGYGYTF. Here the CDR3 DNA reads TGTGCCAGCAGCTGGGAGACCGCTGGGTATGGCTACACCTTC.

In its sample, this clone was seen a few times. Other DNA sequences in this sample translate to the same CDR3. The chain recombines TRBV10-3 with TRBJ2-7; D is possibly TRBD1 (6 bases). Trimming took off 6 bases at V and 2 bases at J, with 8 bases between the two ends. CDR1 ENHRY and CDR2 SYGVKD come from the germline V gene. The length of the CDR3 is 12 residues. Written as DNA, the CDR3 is TGTGCCATCAGCGGACAGACCTACGAGCAGTACTTC. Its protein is CAISGQTYEQYF.

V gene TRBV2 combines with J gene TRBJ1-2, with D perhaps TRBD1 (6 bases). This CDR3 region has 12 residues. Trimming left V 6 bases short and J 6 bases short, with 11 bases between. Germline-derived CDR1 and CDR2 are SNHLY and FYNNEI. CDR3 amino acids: CASRAGVHGYTF. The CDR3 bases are TGTGCCAGCAGGGCAGGGGTTCATGGCTACACCTTC.

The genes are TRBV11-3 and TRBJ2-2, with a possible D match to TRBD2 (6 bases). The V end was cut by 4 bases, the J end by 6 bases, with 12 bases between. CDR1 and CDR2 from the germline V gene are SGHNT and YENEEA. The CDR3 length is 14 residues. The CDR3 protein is CASSSTRGSGELFF. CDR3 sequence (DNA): TGTGCCAGCAGCTCCACGCGGGGATCCGGGGAGCTGTTTTTT. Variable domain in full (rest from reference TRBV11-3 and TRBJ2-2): EAGVVQSPRYKIIEKKQPVAFWCNPISGHNTLYWYLQNLGQGPELLIRYENEEAVDDSQLPKDRFSAERLKGVDSTLKIQPAELGDSAVYLCASSSTRGSGELFFGEGSRLTVL.

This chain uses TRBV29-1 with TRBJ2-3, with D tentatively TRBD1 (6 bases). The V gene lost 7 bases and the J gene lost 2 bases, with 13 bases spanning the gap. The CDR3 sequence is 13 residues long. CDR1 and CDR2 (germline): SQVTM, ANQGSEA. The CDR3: CSADTGTTDTQYF. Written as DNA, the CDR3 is TGCAGCGCCGATACAGGGACCACAGATACGCAGTATTTT.

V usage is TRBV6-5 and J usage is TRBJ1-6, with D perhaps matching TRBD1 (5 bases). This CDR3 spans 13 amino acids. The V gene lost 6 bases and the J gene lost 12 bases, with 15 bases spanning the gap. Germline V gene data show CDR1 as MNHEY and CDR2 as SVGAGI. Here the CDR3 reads CASRSDRTGPLHF. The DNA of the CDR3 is TGTGCCAGCAGATCTGACAGAACTGGACCCCTCCACTTT.

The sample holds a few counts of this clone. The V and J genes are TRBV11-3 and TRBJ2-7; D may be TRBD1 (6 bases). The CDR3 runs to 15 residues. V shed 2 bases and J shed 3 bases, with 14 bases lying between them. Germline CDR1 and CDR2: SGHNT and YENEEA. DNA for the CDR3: TGTGCCAGCAGCTTACACGGGCAACAGGGCTACGAGCAGTACTTC. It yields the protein CASSLHGQQGYEQYF.

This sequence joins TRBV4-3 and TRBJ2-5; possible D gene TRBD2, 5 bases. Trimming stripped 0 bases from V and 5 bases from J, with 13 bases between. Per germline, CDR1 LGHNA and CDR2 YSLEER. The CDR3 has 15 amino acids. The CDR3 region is CASSQEFGGLETQYF. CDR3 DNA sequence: TGCGCCAGCAGCCAAGAGTTTGGCGGACTTGAGACCCAGTACTTC.

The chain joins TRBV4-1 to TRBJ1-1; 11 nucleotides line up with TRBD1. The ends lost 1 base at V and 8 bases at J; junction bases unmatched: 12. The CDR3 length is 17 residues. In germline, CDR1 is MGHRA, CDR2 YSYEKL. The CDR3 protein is CASSQGPLDRGREEAFF. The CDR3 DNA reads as TGCGCCAGCAGCCAAGGTCCCCTGGACAGGGGGCGGGAGGAAGCTTTCTTT.

The CDR3 nucleotides read TGTGCCAGCAGCGTAGGGGGAGTTGAGCAGTTCTTC. Translating it yields CASSVGGVEQFF. This chain links TRBV9 with TRBJ2-1, with D possibly matching TRBD2 (5 bases). Trimming shortened V by 0 bases and J by 9 bases, and 7 bases separated the two germline ends. Germline V gives CDR1 SGDLS, CDR2 YYNGEE. The length of the CDR3 is 12 residues.

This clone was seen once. The CDR3 region is CAISPDRELAFF. The CDR3 DNA is TGTGCCATCAGCCCGGACAGGGAACTAGCTTTCTTT. The chain carries TRBV10-3 and TRBJ1-1; 8 positions match TRBD1. The CDR3 consists of 12 residues. CDR1 is ENHRY and CDR2 is SYGVKD in the germline V gene. Trimming removed 6 bases from V and 10 bases from J; junction bases left unmatched: 7.